This record concerns one T cell receptor beta chain sequence. This clonotype showed up many times. Its binding antigen is unknown. Base qualities are not recorded, but no much larger clone differs from it by a single base. This entry belongs to a study of blood T cells in healthy people across ages (dated by TCRdb to between 2015 and 2017). The study in broad terms: Template switching captured roughly one uniquely barcoded TCR beta cDNA molecule per two T cells in model experiments. To avoid experimental bias, donors of different ages were randomly spread across the sequencing lanes. Four age groups were formed from the donors: young (average approximately 15 years), middle-aged (around 41), aged (approximately 60) and long-lived (about 75). The study measured age-related changes in TCR beta repertoire diversity using deep sequencing normalized with unique cDNA molecular identifiers. Using the same blood draw, the study looked at two additional independent replicas of 1 million unique cDNA reads for two donors, one aged 18 to 30 and the other aged 80 or older. Beyond this particular receptor, the publication reports: As age increased, observed TCR beta diversity per million T cells dropped in a roughly linear way, and a significant reduction was already evident by age roughly 36. Because the CMV infection status of the donors was unknown, age-related changes in expanded clonotypes may potentially have been confounded. There was a strong correlation between observed TCR beta diversity and the percentage of naive T cells measured by flow cytometry. Estimates of total diversity from one million sequenced T cells were regarded as lower bounds and underestimates. Bulk unsorted PBMC profiling prevented conclusive comparison of naive and antigen-experienced compartments. The long-lived group showed more naive CD4+ T cells, fewer expanded clones and increased TCR diversity than the aged group, suggesting age selection.

The roughly 39 donors, aged about 6 to 95 years, were systemically healthy Caucasian individuals from Russia. About 10 milliliters of peripheral blood were collected from each donor into EDTA-treated Vacutainer tubes. Ficoll-Paque density-gradient centrifugation was used to isolate PBMCs, with at least 6.5 million obtained per sample. Trizol reagent was used to extract total RNA from PBMCs, with at least 6 micrograms per sample. For every donor, flow cytometry on a PBMC aliquot measured the percentage of naive CD45RAhigh/CD27high T cells. Library preparation employed 5' RACE. Data came from an Illumina HiSeq 2500. A second PCR of about 6 to 11 cycles was run with a J-beta primer mix and a sample-barcoded 5' primer. A unique molecular identifier was introduced onto each TCR beta cDNA molecule by a template-switch 5' adaptor carrying 12 random nucleotides. Each sample yielded at least 2.5 million CDR3-containing paired-end reads. All of the RNA was converted into first-strand cDNA using the Mint cDNA synthesis kit, with a TRBC-specific oligonucleotide serving as the primer. All cDNA was treated with uracil-DNA glycosylase and then went through a first 18-cycle PCR with the universal primers M1SS and BC2_uni_R. On the study's bioinformatics: Each sample was normalized by randomly selecting 1 million high-quality reads, each carrying a distinct molecular identifier. Instead of being binned into consensus sequences, reads with shared molecular identifiers were discarded. MiTCR, set to a Q25 quality threshold and the strictest error-elimination algorithm, was used for CDR3 identification, clonotype clustering and error correction. A nonparametric unseen species model with Euler transformation was used to estimate a lower bound on total TCR beta diversity. TCRdb itself trimmed the public reads at Q25 with fastp, ran MiXCR and retained productive beta chains. Entries that share a CDR3 protein sequence are merged under the most common genes and DNA. TCRdb, rather than the study authors, made the V and J calls. The sample table holds 250,000 to 300,000 distinct CDR3 sequences, of which about 25% were seen once. Clones ranked in the top ten supply roughly 30% of the sample.

The V and J ends are trimmed by 8 bases and 2 bases, leaving 18 bases between them. Measured from the cysteine to the phenylalanine, the CDR3 is 15 residues long. Here the CDR3 DNA is all that survives: 45 bases in frame from base 1. The CDR1 and CDR2 encoded by the germline V gene are SGHRS and YFSETQ. Sequencing was performed on blood. This TCR derives from a woman between 65 and 79 years old in good health. The V and J segments used are TRBV5-1 and TRBJ2-3, with TRBD2 tentatively as D gene (6 bases match). The CDR3 region: CASRRRDQYTDTQYF. The DNA sequence is TGCGCCAGTCGGAGGCGGGACCAGTACACAGATACGCAGTATTTT.